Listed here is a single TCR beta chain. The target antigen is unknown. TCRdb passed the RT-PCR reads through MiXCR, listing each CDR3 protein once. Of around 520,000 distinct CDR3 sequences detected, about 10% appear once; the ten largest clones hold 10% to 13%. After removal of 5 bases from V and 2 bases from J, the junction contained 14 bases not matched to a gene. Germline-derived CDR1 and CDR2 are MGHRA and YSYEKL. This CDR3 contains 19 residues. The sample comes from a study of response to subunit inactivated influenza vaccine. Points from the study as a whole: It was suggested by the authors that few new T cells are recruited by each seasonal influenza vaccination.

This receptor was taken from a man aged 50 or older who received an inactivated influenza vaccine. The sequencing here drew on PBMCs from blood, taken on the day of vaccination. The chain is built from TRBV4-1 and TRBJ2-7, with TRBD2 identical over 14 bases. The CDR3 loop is CASSSHKGTSGRITYEQYF. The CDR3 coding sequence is TGCGCCAGCAGCTCGCACAAGGGGACTAGCGGGAGAATAACCTACGAGCAGTACTTC.